The rows below give T cell receptor beta chains drawn from one sample of a study of radiotherapy plus CTLA-4 blockade in lung cancer. Libraries were prepared by immunoSEQ multiplex PCR; TCRdb keeps only in-frame clonotypes and omits some of them. The repertoire has about 14,000 clones, 70% to 90% of them found once; the top ten carry roughly 14%. The sequencing used peripheral blood, collected from a patient treated with radiotherapy plus ipilimumab. Receptor source: a human donor with non-small cell lung cancer that progressed on radiotherapy plus ipilimumab. Some clones in this sample may be carry-over from other donors' samples. Both conserved end residues are trimmed from each CDR3. A clone size is listed for some rows: how often the clone was seen (once, few, many), or a class if it is expanded.

v_call,cdr3_length,j_call,clone_size,cdr3_aa
TRBV29-1,11,TRBJ2-3,-,SNSRQSTDTQY
TRBV7-8,15,TRBJ2-2,-,ASSFRLAGGETGELF
TRBV6-1,11,TRBJ1-1,-,ASKDTLNTEAF
TRBV11-1,12,TRBJ2-3,-,ASSLRTAKDTQY
TRBV19,14,TRBJ1-2,once,ASSDPGQAVRDGYT
TRBV19,11,TRBJ2-1,once,ASSILGGNEQF
TRBV2,14,TRBJ2-7,-,ASSERFFGRYYEQY
TRBV7-2,13,TRBJ2-7,-,ASSPRQGVSYEQY
TRBV29-1,12,TRBJ2-7,-,SATPGQGYNEQY
TRBV7-9,10,TRBJ1-2,-,ASSFSPYGYT
TRBV5-5,13,TRBJ2-3,-,ASSLDTPSTDTQY
TRBV25-1,14,TRBJ2-2,-,ASSEPYDRITGELF